This TCR beta chain was sequenced in a study of graft-versus-host responses after intestinal transplantation. Assay: immunoSEQ multiplex PCR; the TCRdb copy retains only in-frame clones and omits some. Of 3,000 to 4,000 clones in the sample, approximately 94% were seen once. Trimming at V came to 8 bases and at J to 6 bases, leaving 5 bases not matched to a gene. The CDR3 length is 13 residues. Germline-derived CDR1 and CDR2 are MDHEN and SYDVKM. The sequences come from PBMCs, collected 11 days after intestinal transplantation. The rearrangement joins TRBV28 to TRBJ1-1, with 11 positions matching TRBD1. The sequence was obtained from a human patient who received an intestinal transplant, so some T cells may come from the graft donor. CDR3 DNA: TGTGCCAGCCGGGGACAGGGGGTGGCTGAAGCTTTCTTT. It translates to CASRGQGVAEAFF.